The clone carrying this T cell receptor (beta chain) was seen a few times. The antigen remains unidentified. The sample originates from a study of cytomegalovirus exposure and HLA in healthy donors. PCR amplification relied on 60 Vbeta primers (plus 13 Jbeta primers). The method was immunoSEQ multiplex PCR; TCRdb's version includes in-frame clones alone and lacks a portion of them. The sample includes around 120,000 clones, 80% of them seen just once. The study, taken as a whole, reports: As a later analysis revealed, the rate of TCR association differed by HLA locus, with DRB1 most and HLA-C fewest.

This CDR3 spans 18 amino acids. Trimming shortened V by 4 bases and J by 3 bases, and 24 bases separated the two germline ends. Per the germline V gene, CDR1 is MGHDK and CDR2 is SYGVNS. The V call is TRBV25-1, the J call TRBJ1-1; D gene ambiguous. The sample comprised PBMCs. The receptor comes from a man aged 25-45 years in good health and CMV-seronegative. In DNA, the CDR3 is TGTGCCAGCAGTGGCTCACAAAAGCCCGGGATTATGCACACTGAAGCTTTCTTT. Its translation: CASSGSQKPGIMHTEAFF.